These 7 T cell receptor beta chains share one sample of origin, sequenced in a study of T cells after yellow fever vaccination. TCRdb called the 5' RACE reads again in MiXCR, with one record for every CDR3 protein. Of around 600,000 distinct CDR3 sequences listed, 9% to 15% are singletons. The sequenced sample was PBMCs, obtained on the day of the yellow fever booster vaccination. The receptors were gathered from a man younger than 40 who received the YFV17D yellow fever vaccine.

This clonotype was counted many times. The chain recombines TRBV6-5 with TRBJ2-1, with TRBD2 matching over 11 bases. CDR1 MNHEY and CDR2 SVGAGI come from the germline V gene. V lost 3 bases and J lost 6; bases outside the gene matches: 1. The CDR3 covers 14 residues. The CDR3 loop reads CASSYSGRANEQFF. The CDR3 DNA follows: TGTGCCAGCAGTTATAGCGGGAGGGCCAATGAGCAGTTCTTC.

The DNA for the CDR3 is TGTGCCACCAGCAGGCCGGAAGGGACAGGGGAGTTTTGTGAGCAGTTCTTC. It specifies CATSRPEGTGEFCEQFF. This chain uses TRBV15 with TRBJ2-1; 10 bases align to TRBD1. The CDR3 extends over 17 amino acids. Trimming cost V 3 bases and J 9 bases; bases outside gene matches: 14. CDR1 is LNHNV, CDR2 YYDKDF, per germline (reference sequence).

The chain is built from TRBV7-2 and TRBJ2-3; TRBD1 is a possible D gene (5 bases). V dropped 4 bases and J dropped 6 bases, with 20 bases sitting between them. This CDR3 comprises 16 residues. CDR1 and CDR2 from the germline V gene are SGHTA and FQGNSA. CDR3 DNA sequence: TGTGCCAGCAGCTCCTTTTCCAGGGCCCCATACGATACGCAGTATTTT. This sequence encodes CASSSFSRAPYDTQYF.

This clonotype came up a few times. The chain has TRBV28 and TRBJ2-2, with D possibly TRBD1 on 6 matching bases. CDR1 is MDHEN and CDR2 is SYDVKM in the germline V gene. The CDR3 length is 13 residues. V shed 8 bases and J shed 3 bases, with 10 bases lying between them. CDR3: CASRTEYTGELFF. CDR3 bases: TGTGCCAGCCGGACAGAGTACACCGGGGAGCTGTTTTTT.

This chain links TRBV7-6 with TRBJ1-3, with TRBD1 matching over 7 bases. The ends lost 4 bases at V and 0 bases at J; junction bases unmatched: 3. Germline lookup yields CDR1 SGHVS and CDR2 FNYEAQ. CDR3 size: 15 residues. This chain's CDR3 is CASSSGQNSGNTIYF. The CDR3 coding sequence is TGTGCCAGCAGCTCGGGACAGAACTCTGGAAACACCATATATTTT.

In this sample, this clonotype turned up a few times. V is TRBV7-9 and J is TRBJ2-7; D gene uncertain. V lost 6 bases to trimming and J lost 6 bases, with 15 bases between them. Germline V gives CDR1 SEHNR, CDR2 FQNEAQ (reference sequence). The CDR3 loop spans 13 amino acids. The CDR3 sequence: CASRGMSRVEQYF. CDR3 bases: TGTGCCAGCAGAGGGATGAGTCGAGTCGAGCAGTACTTC. The whole variable domain, filled in from reference TRBV7-9 and TRBJ2-7, reads DTGVSQNPRHKITKRGQNVTFRCDPISEHNRLYWYRQTLGQGPEFLTYFQNEAQLEKSRLLSDRFSAERPKGSFSTLEIQRTEQGDSAMYLCASRGMSRVEQYFGPGTRLTVT.

V and J are TRBV12-3 or TRBV12-4 and TRBJ2-5, with 12 bases that match TRBD2. CDR3 size: 15 residues. Unmatched junction bases numbered 11, after V lost 6 bases and J lost 9 bases. This chain's CDR3 is CASSHDPTSGRAQYF. In DNA form, the CDR3 reads TGTGCCAGCAGCCATGACCCGACTAGCGGGAGAGCCCAGTACTTC.